The source of this T cell receptor (beta chain) is a study of T cell changes during pregnancy in multiple sclerosis. Clones were read by immunoSEQ multiplex PCR, and TCRdb kept only the in-frame ones, dropping some. The sample includes around 63,000 clones, over 80% of them seen just once. This CDR3 region has 15 residues. V lost 6 bases to trimming and J lost 2 bases; unmatched junction nucleotides: 3. Germline V gives CDR1 MNHNY, CDR2 SVGAGI (reference sequence). This clone was found once. This clonotype was sampled from a female donor in good health, enrolled as a control in a pregnancy study. The chain is built from TRBV6-6 and TRBJ2-5, with 13 bases matching TRBD2. The sample was CD8+ T cells from peripheral blood mononuclear cells, taken in the third trimester of pregnancy. CDR3 sequence reads: CASRRLAGGQETQYF. The CDR3 DNA follows: TGTGCCAGCAGGAGACTAGCGGGGGGACAAGAGACCCAGTACTTC.